The 17 T cell receptor beta chains below all came from one sample that was sequenced in a study of T-cell memory formation after mild COVID-19. MiXCR, applied by TCRdb to the 5' RACE reads, yields one record per CDR3 protein. The table shows about 190,000 distinct CDR3 sequences, with around 18% occurring only once. Sequenced: PBMCs or a T cell subset sorted from them (not recorded which). The receptors here all came from an adult woman who had mild COVID-19 (a few samples of this study predate the infection). Cell type and time point are not known.

This sequence joins TRBV7-2 and TRBJ1-2; D remains ambiguous. The CDR3 sequence is 13 residues long. Germline V gene sequence: CDR1 SGHTA, CDR2 FQGNSA. V lost 8 bases, J lost 8 bases, and 18 bases lay in between. The CDR3 region is CASSHGGPRGYTF. The CDR3 DNA reads as TGTGCCAGCTCACACGGCGGCCCTAGGGGCTACACCTTC. The variable domain in full, with the rest retrieved from reference TRBV7-2 and TRBJ1-2, is GAGVSQSPSNKVTEKGKDVELRCDPISGHTALYWYRQSLGQGLEFLIYFQGNSAPDKSGLPSDRFSAERTGGSVSTLTIQRTQQEDSAVYLCASSHGGPRGYTFGSGTRLTVV.

In its sample, this clonotype was seen many times. The DNA for the CDR3 is TGTGCCAGCAGCGTAGCTCAAGACAGCCGCTATGGCTACACCTTC. Translating gives CASSVAQDSRYGYTF. The chain joins TRBV9 to TRBJ1-2; TRBD1 might be the D (5 bases). CDR1 is SGDLS and CDR2 is YYNGEE in the germline V gene. Trimming removed 0 bases from V and 4 bases from J, with 13 bases in between. The CDR3 length is 15 residues.

The sample holds a few counts of this clonotype. The rearrangement uses TRBV7-2 and TRBJ2-7; D gene ambiguous. Germline V gene sequence: CDR1 SGHTA, CDR2 FQGNSA. The CDR3 is made up of 13 amino acids. V lost 1 base to trimming and J lost 8 bases, with 12 bases between them. CDR3 in DNA: TGTGCCAGCAGCTTAGAGGACGGACGGAAGCAGTACTTC. Translated, it gives CASSLEDGRKQYF. The complete variable domain, with remaining parts taken from reference TRBV7-2 and TRBJ2-7, reads GAGVSQSPSNKVTEKGKDVELRCDPISGHTALYWYRQSLGQGLEFLIYFQGNSAPDKSGLPSDRFSAERTGGSVSTLTIQRTQQEDSAVYLCASSLEDGRKQYFGPGTRLTVT.

The chain uses TRBV29-1 and TRBJ1-1; TRBD1 is a possible D gene (5 bases). The CDR3 extends over 12 amino acids. V was clipped by 4 bases and J by 2 bases, with 8 bases between them. CDR1 and CDR2 (germline): SQVTM, ANQGSEA. The CDR3 DNA is TGCAGCGTTGGGGACCGAAACACTGAAGCTTTCTTT. Protein sequence: CSVGDRNTEAFF. The full variable domain, in which reference TRBV29-1 and TRBJ1-1 provide the parts outside the CDR3, is SAVISQKPSRDICQRGTSLTIQCQVDSQVTMMFWYRQQPGQSLTLIATANQGSEATYESGFVIDKFPISRPNLTFSTLTVSNMSPEDSSIYLCSVGDRNTEAFFGQGTRLTVV.

The sample holds a few counts of this clonotype. CDR3 loop: CASSAPGTGNEQFF. The CDR3 coding sequence is TGTGCCAGCAGCGCCCCCGGGACAGGGAATGAGCAGTTCTTC. The gene calls are TRBV11-2 and TRBJ2-1, with 9 bases identical to TRBD1. Germline CDR1 and CDR2: SGHAT and FQNNGV. V trimming: 5 bases; J trimming: 7 bases; junction bases outside the gene matches: 6. The CDR3 length is 14 residues.

The DNA for the CDR3 is TGCGCCAGCAGCTTCGATCCAGGGCTGTCCCAGTACTTC. It translates to CASSFDPGLSQYF. V usage is TRBV5-1 and J usage is TRBJ2-5; D possibly corresponds to TRBD1 (5 bases). V lost 2 bases and J lost 9, with 14 bases in between. This CDR3 is built from 13 residues. Germline lookup yields CDR1 SGHRS and CDR2 YFSETQ.

This clonotype was recorded many times. The V call is TRBV7-9, the J call TRBJ2-7; 9 bases fit TRBD2. This CDR3 is built from 15 residues. The germline V gene encodes CDR1 SEHNR and CDR2 FQNEAQ (reference sequence). The V gene end was trimmed by 4 bases and the J gene end by 2 bases; junction bases not matched to a gene: 6. The CDR3 coding sequence is TGTGCCAGCAGCTCCAGACTAGCGGTCACCTACGAGCAGTACTTC. It specifies CASSSRLAVTYEQYF. The variable domain in full, completed from reference TRBV7-9 and TRBJ2-7, reads DTGVSQNPRHKITKRGQNVTFRCDPISEHNRLYWYRQTLGQGPEFLTYFQNEAQLEKSRLLSDRFSAERPKGSFSTLEIQRTEQGDSAMYLCASSSRLAVTYEQYFGPGTRLTVT.

CDR3: CASSLSSSGYEQYF. CDR3 in DNA: TGCGCCAGCAGCTTGTCTAGCTCAGGCTACGAGCAGTACTTC. The chain is built from TRBV5-1 and TRBJ2-7, with D possibly being TRBD2 (5 bases). The CDR3 extends over 14 amino acids. V was clipped by 1 base and J by 3 bases, with 11 bases between them. Germline V lookup: CDR1 SGHRS, CDR2 YFSETQ.

The chain has TRBV6-5 and TRBJ2-5; D not resolved. Looked up from germline, CDR1 is MNHEY and CDR2 is SVGAGI. The germline V and J ends were trimmed by 7 bases and 5 bases, with 17 bases remaining between them. This CDR3 comprises 14 residues. CDR3 protein: CASTSPGPSETQYF. Written as DNA, the CDR3 is TGTGCCAGCACCTCTCCGGGCCCCTCGGAGACCCAGTACTTC.

This clonotype came up a few times. The genes are TRBV20-1 and TRBJ2-3; 9 nucleotides line up with TRBD2. J was trimmed by 4 bases and V by 1 base; bases with no gene match: 6. CDR1 DFQATT and CDR2 SNEGSKA come from the germline V gene (reference sequence). The CDR3 runs to 15 residues. The CDR3 region is CSARGGRASADTQYF. Written as DNA, the CDR3 is TGCAGTGCTAGAGGCGGGAGGGCCTCGGCAGATACGCAGTATTTT.

This clonotype was seen more than once but under ten times. This chain joins TRBV10-1 and TRBJ2-2, with D possibly being TRBD1 (7 bases). The CDR3 has 17 residues. V gave up 4 bases and J gave up 2 bases, with 17 bases separating them. Germline CDR1 WNHNN, CDR2 SYGVQD (reference sequence). For the CDR3, the DNA is TGCGCCAGCAGTGCCAGGAGACAGGGAGGAAACACCGGGGAGCTGTTTTTT. Its translation is CASSARRQGGNTGELFF.

This clonotype was observed a few times. The genes are TRBV11-2 and TRBJ1-2, with 7 bases that match TRBD1. CDR1 and CDR2 from the germline V gene are SGHAT and FQNNGV. This CDR3 region has 13 residues. Trimming removed 6 bases from V and 3 bases from J; junction bases left unmatched: 4. CDR3: CASRKGGDYGYTF. In DNA form, the CDR3 reads TGTGCCAGCAGAAAAGGGGGCGACTATGGCTACACCTTC. Drawing the rest from reference TRBV11-2 and TRBJ1-2, the complete variable domain is EAGVAQSPRYKIIEKRQSVAFWCNPISGHATLYWYQQILGQGPKLLIQFQNNGVVDDSQLPKDRFSAERLKGVDSTLKIQPAKLEDSAVYLCASRKGGDYGYTFGSGTRLTVV.

The chain carries TRBV6-6 and TRBJ2-4; D gene unclear. This CDR3 is built from 15 residues. From germline, CDR1 is MNHNY and CDR2 SVGAGI (reference sequence). V was trimmed by 2 bases and J by 1 base, leaving 9 bases between them. The CDR3 loop reads CASSYAGVAKNIQYF. The DNA of the CDR3 is TGTGCCAGCAGTTACGCCGGTGTGGCCAAAAACATTCAGTACTTC.

The genes are TRBV28 and TRBJ1-1; weak D call: TRBD1 (6 bases). The CDR3 contains 13 residues. Trimming stripped 2 bases from V and 5 bases from J, with 9 bases between. Germline CDR1 is MDHEN and CDR2 is SYDVKM. CDR3 in DNA: TGTGCCAGCAGTTTACCAGGGGTTACTGAAGCTTTCTTT. It yields the protein CASSLPGVTEAFF.

This clonotype has a handful of counts. The rearrangement joins TRBV20-1 to TRBJ2-7; 7 bases line up with TRBD2. The V segment lost 4 bases and the J segment 2 bases; nucleotides outside the gene matches: 23. The CDR3 consists of 19 residues. CDR1 is DFQATT, CDR2 SNEGSKA, per germline (reference sequence). Here the CDR3 DNA reads TGCAGTGCTATCCCTCCCCGGCAGCCGGGACTACCTACCCCCTACGAGCAGTACTTC. This sequence encodes CSAIPPRQPGLPTPYEQYF.

This clonotype was seen ten or more times. The J gene is TRBJ2-5, the V gene TRBV18; no firm D call. The CDR3 loop spans 12 amino acids. V was cut by 3 bases and J by 2 bases, with 4 bases left in between. Germline values: CDR1 KGHSH, CDR2 LQKENI. The CDR3 DNA sequence: TGTGCCAGCTCACCGATTCAAGAGACCCAGTACTTC. Its translation: CASSPIQETQYF.

The J gene is TRBJ2-5, the V gene TRBV4-2; TRBD2 is a possible D gene (6 bases). This CDR3 contains 15 residues. CDR1 LGHNA and CDR2 YNFKEQ come from the germline V gene. V gave up 4 bases and J gave up 4 bases, with 16 bases separating them. CDR3 amino acids: CASSLNGGAGETQYF. For the CDR3, the DNA is TGTGCCAGCAGCCTGAATGGGGGAGCGGGAGAGACCCAGTACTTC.